The 29 T cell receptor beta chains below were found in one sample sequenced in a study of T-cell memory formation after mild COVID-19. TCRdb re-derived calls from the 5' RACE reads in MiXCR, one entry per CDR3 protein. The top ten hold about 8.4% of the sample, which has hundreds of thousands of distinct CDR3 sequences, roughly 21% seen once. The sequenced material came from PBMCs or a T cell subset sorted from them (not recorded which). These receptors were collected from an adult woman who had mild COVID-19 (a few samples of this study predate the infection). Cell type and time point are not known.

This clonotype has more than one count but fewer than ten. The rearrangement links TRBV21-1 to TRBJ1-1. TRBV21-1 is shown as a pseudogene. This CDR3 is built from 17 residues. DNA of the CDR3: TGTGCCAGCAGCAAAACCAACCGCAACAATTTGAACACTGAAGCTTTCTTT. Translating it yields CASSKTNRNNLNTEAFF.

This clonotype occurred a few times. J is TRBJ2-1 and V is TRBV4-1; no reliable D call. Trimming took 0 bases from V and 5 from J, leaving 14 bases between them. The CDR3 is 16 amino acids. Germline assignment: CDR1 MGHRA and CDR2 YSYEKL. CDR3 region: CASSQEASDVNNEQFF. In DNA form, the CDR3 reads TGCGCCAGCAGCCAAGAAGCCTCGGACGTGAACAATGAGCAGTTCTTC.

The sample holds a few counts of this clonotype. This rearrangement joins TRBV11-2 to TRBJ2-3, with 7 nucleotides matching TRBD2. Germline CDR1 reads SGHAT; CDR2 reads FQNNGV. The CDR3 has 16 amino acids. The V and J ends lost 1 base and 0 bases, in that order; junction bases with no gene match: 4. The CDR3 is CASSLVWRESTDTQYF. CDR3 sequence (DNA): TGTGCCAGCAGCTTAGTTTGGCGGGAGAGCACAGATACGCAGTATTTT.

J is TRBJ2-7 and V is TRBV5-1, with 10 bases matching TRBD1. The CDR3 totals 16 residues. CDR1 SGHRS and CDR2 YFSETQ come from the germline V gene. J was trimmed by 3 bases and V by 3 bases; bases with no gene match: 9. CDR3 in DNA: TGCGCCAGCAGCTGGAACCGGGACAGGGGCGACTACGAGCAGTACTTC. This codes for CASSWNRDRGDYEQYF.

This clonotype turned up a few times. The rearrangement uses TRBV6-6 and TRBJ2-7; tentatively, D is TRBD2 (5 bases). This CDR3 contains 15 residues. Trimming took off 8 bases at V and 2 bases at J, with 19 bases between the two ends. The V gene's germline CDR1 is MNHNY and CDR2 SVGAGI (reference sequence). The CDR3 spells CASHIYQTNAYEQYF. The CDR3 DNA sequence: TGTGCCAGCCATATCTATCAGACTAATGCCTACGAGCAGTACTTC.

V and J are TRBV19 and TRBJ2-3; 11 positions match TRBD2. With V trimmed by 5 bases and J by 2 bases, 6 bases remained unmatched. CDR3 length: 16 amino acids. Looked up from germline, CDR1 is LNHDA and CDR2 is SQIVND (reference sequence). The CDR3 region is CASSVPGLAATDTQYF. DNA for the CDR3: TGTGCCAGTAGTGTCCCGGGACTAGCGGCCACAGATACGCAGTATTTT.

The chain uses TRBV12-3 or TRBV12-4 and TRBJ1-4; D unclear. The CDR3 has 13 amino acids. Trimming removed 3 bases at V and 4 bases at J, with 6 bases between. The CDR3 DNA reads as TGTGCCAGCAGTTTGGGTTATAATGAAAAACTGTTTTTT. Translating gives CASSLGYNEKLFF.

This clonotype was picked up a small number of times. This rearrangement joins TRBV5-1 to TRBJ2-3; TRBD1 matches at 9 bases. The CDR3 length is 15 residues. J lost 2 bases, V lost 4 bases, and 5 bases had no gene match. Germline assignment: CDR1 SGHRS and CDR2 YFSETQ. The CDR3 loop is CASSGQGISTDTQYF. As DNA, the CDR3 is TGCGCCAGCAGCGGACAGGGGATCTCCACAGATACGCAGTATTTT.

This chain connects TRBV5-5 to TRBJ2-7; 9 bases align to TRBD1. The CDR3 is 15 residues long. CDR1 and CDR2 (germline): SGHKS, YYEKEE (reference sequence). With 6 bases clipped from V and 5 bases from J, the junction kept 12 bases outside the gene matches. CDR3 in DNA: TGTGCCAGCAAACTTCCCGGGACAGGGTCCCACGAGCAGTACTTC. This gives the protein CASKLPGTGSHEQYF.

This clonotype was found a few times. The chain couples TRBV12-3 or TRBV12-4 to TRBJ1-1; TRBD1 is a possible D gene (5 bases). This CDR3 is 14 amino acids long. Trimming removed 2 bases from V and 5 bases from J, with 12 bases in between. The CDR3 bases are TGTGCCAGCAGTTTATTTTGGGGACGGACTGAAGCTTTCTTT. This translates into CASSLFWGRTEAFF.

In its sample, this clonotype was seen a few times. The V and J genes are TRBV7-9 and TRBJ2-5; D gene unclear. The CDR3 is 15 amino acids. Germline assignment: CDR1 SEHNR and CDR2 FQNEAQ (reference sequence). Trimming pared 4 bases from V and 5 bases from J, leaving 17 bases between. This CDR3 is CASSSAGPAAETQYF. In nucleotides, the CDR3 is TGTGCCAGCAGCTCAGCCGGGCCCGCGGCGGAGACCCAGTACTTC. Filled out from reference TRBV7-9 and TRBJ2-5, the complete variable domain reads DTGVSQNPRHKITKRGQNVTFRCDPISEHNRLYWYRQTLGQGPEFLTYFQNEAQLEKSRLLSDRFSAERPKGSFSTLEIQRTEQGDSAMYLCASSSAGPAAETQYFGPGTRLLVL.

This clonotype was picked up a small number of times. In DNA form, the CDR3 reads TGTGCCAGCAGTAACCCGACAGGGATGAACACTGAAGCTTTCTTT. This codes for CASSNPTGMNTEAFF. This sequence joins TRBV25-1 and TRBJ1-1, with 7 bases lining up with TRBD1. The germline V gene encodes CDR1 MGHDK and CDR2 SYGVNS. V lost 5 bases, J lost 0 bases, and 6 bases stayed unmatched. The length of the CDR3 is 15 residues.

The genes are TRBV3-1 and TRBJ2-7; a weak D match, TRBD2 (6 bases). This CDR3 contains 17 residues. V was trimmed by 3 bases and J by 3 bases, leaving 21 bases between them. Germline V lookup: CDR1 LGHDT, CDR2 YNNKEL (reference sequence). CDR3 residues: CASSHEGVWGGRYEQYF. CDR3 DNA: TGTGCCAGCAGCCATGAAGGGGTTTGGGGAGGCCGCTACGAGCAGTACTTC.

This clonotype was seen more than once but under ten times. The genes are TRBV12-3 or TRBV12-4 and TRBJ1-2; D call uncertain. Trimming cost V 7 bases and J 3 bases, with 18 bases left between them. The length of the CDR3 is 15 residues. Written as DNA, the CDR3 is TGTGCCAGCACCCTCGGTGTTGGGTTTGACTATGGCTACACCTTC. It yields the protein CASTLGVGFDYGYTF.

The sample holds a few counts of this clonotype. The chain uses TRBV20-1 and TRBJ1-1; D may be TRBD1 (6 bases). The germline V and J ends were trimmed by 3 bases and 2 bases, with 13 bases remaining between them. The V gene's germline CDR1 is DFQATT and CDR2 SNEGSKA (reference sequence). This CDR3 spans 14 amino acids. CDR3 sequence reads: CSARGGGTNTEAFF. Here the CDR3 DNA reads TGCAGTGCTAGGGGGGGGGGCACTAACACTGAAGCTTTCTTT.

The chain recombines TRBV9 with TRBJ2-1; TRBD2 agrees at 10 bases. This CDR3 is 17 amino acids long. Looked up from germline, CDR1 is SGDLS and CDR2 is YYNGEE. V lost 0 bases and J lost 9; bases outside the gene matches: 12. Here the CDR3 DNA reads TGTGCCAGCAGCGTAGTCGGAAGGACTAGCGGCCTCCCTGAGCAGTTCTTC. Amino acid sequence: CASSVVGRTSGLPEQFF. Filled out from reference TRBV9 and TRBJ2-1, the complete variable domain reads DSGVTQTPKHLITATGQRVTLRCSPRSGDLSVYWYQQSLDQGLQFLIQYYNGEERAKGNILERFSAQQFPDLHSELNLSSLELGDSALYFCASSVVGRTSGLPEQFFGPGTRLTVL.

The gene calls are TRBV4-1 and TRBJ2-7; 7 nucleotides line up with TRBD1. V trimming: 3 bases; J trimming: 0 bases; junction bases outside the gene matches: 5. This CDR3 is built from 15 residues. Per germline, CDR1 MGHRA and CDR2 YSYEKL. In DNA, the CDR3 is TGCGCCAGCAGCCACGGGACAGCGCCCTCCTACGAGCAGTACTTC. Translation: CASSHGTAPSYEQYF.

This clonotype came up a few times. The chain uses TRBV13 and TRBJ2-7; 7 nucleotides match TRBD2. J gave up 3 bases and V 0 bases, and 11 bases lay outside the gene matches. Germline V lookup: CDR1 PRHDT, CDR2 FYEKMQ (reference sequence). The CDR3 is 17 residues long. The DNA of the CDR3 is TGTGCCAGCAGCTTAGGCCAAGGGTTGGGCGGGAGCTACGAGCAGTACTTC. It yields the protein CASSLGQGLGGSYEQYF.

This clonotype was counted between two and nine times. V usage is TRBV2 and J usage is TRBJ2-2, with D possibly TRBD2 on 6 matching bases. Deletions cut 8 bases from V and 3 bases from J, with 7 bases between. The CDR3 spans 12 residues. Germline CDR1 SNHLY, CDR2 FYNNEI. The CDR3 here is CASVADTGELFF. The CDR3 coding sequence is TGTGCCAGCGTAGCGGACACCGGGGAGCTGTTTTTT.

CDR3 nucleotide sequence: TGTGCCAGTAACGCAGAGTTTAACTATGGCTACACCTTC. This sequence encodes CASNAEFNYGYTF. V and J are TRBV19 and TRBJ1-2, with no clear D. Germline-derived CDR1 and CDR2 are LNHDA and SQIVND (reference sequence). The CDR3 is 13 residues long. V was pared by 7 bases and J by 1 base, with 10 bases between.

This clonotype showed up just a few times. This chain connects TRBV5-1 to TRBJ2-1; 11 nucleotides match TRBD2. Germline assignment: CDR1 SGHRS and CDR2 YFSETQ. With 4 bases clipped from V and 5 bases from J, the junction kept 5 bases outside the gene matches. The CDR3 length is 15 residues. In DNA, the CDR3 is TGCGCCAGCAGCCTTAGCGGGGGGGCAGACAATGAGCAGTTCTTC. Translating it yields CASSLSGGADNEQFF.

The chain couples TRBV19 to TRBJ1-3; no clear D gene. V was clipped by 3 bases and J by 0 bases, with 6 bases between them. Germline assignment: CDR1 LNHDA and CDR2 SQIVND (reference sequence). The CDR3 runs 14 residues. The DNA for the CDR3 is TGTGCCAGTAGTATCTCGGCCTCTGGAAACACCATATATTTT. This translates into CASSISASGNTIYF. The full variable domain, in which reference TRBV19 and TRBJ1-3 provide the parts outside the CDR3, is DGGITQSPKYLFRKEGQNVTLSCEQNLNHDAMYWYRQDPGQGLRLIYYSQIVNDFQKGDIAEGYSVSREKKESFPLTVTSAQKNPTAFYLCASSISASGNTIYFGEGSWLTVV.

The chain joins TRBV27 to TRBJ2-7, with D perhaps assigned TRBD1 or TRBD2 (7 bases each). The germline gives CDR1 MNHEY, CDR2 SMNVEV (reference sequence). Trimming took off 4 bases at V and 0 bases at J, with 16 bases between the two ends. This CDR3 has 16 amino acids. CDR3 region: CASSWGGAGGSYEQYF. In DNA, the CDR3 is TGTGCCAGCAGTTGGGGAGGGGCAGGGGGCTCCTACGAGCAGTACTTC.

V and J are TRBV7-9 and TRBJ2-4, with D perhaps being TRBD1 or TRBD2 (5 bases each). Germline CDR1 SEHNR, CDR2 FQNEAQ (reference sequence). This CDR3 comprises 16 residues. With 1 base removed from V and 0 bases from J, the gap between germline ends came to 10 bases. The CDR3 DNA is TGTGCCAGCAGCTTAGTCGTCGGGGCAGCCAAAAACATTCAGTACTTC. This sequence encodes CASSLVVGAAKNIQYF. The entire variable domain, with the rest obtained from reference TRBV7-9 and TRBJ2-4, is as follows: DTGVSQNPRHKITKRGQNVTFRCDPISEHNRLYWYRQTLGQGPEFLTYFQNEAQLEKSRLLSDRFSAERPKGSFSTLEIQRTEQGDSAMYLCASSLVVGAAKNIQYFGAGTRLSVL.

V and J are TRBV4-1 and TRBJ2-7, with D perhaps matching TRBD2 (5 bases). CDR1 MGHRA and CDR2 YSYEKL come from the germline V gene. The CDR3 totals 14 residues. V was cut by 1 base and J by 2 bases, with 9 bases left in between. In nucleotides, the CDR3 is TGCGCCAGCAGCCAAGTCCACGGGACCTACGAGCAGTACTTC. It is translated as CASSQVHGTYEQYF.

V usage is TRBV15 and J usage is TRBJ2-1; perhaps TRBD1 as D (5 bases). The V end lost 9 bases, the J end lost 1 base, and 7 bases lay between the germline ends. The CDR3 is made up of 12 amino acids. Germline V gene sequence: CDR1 LNHNV, CDR2 YYDKDF (reference sequence). Here the CDR3 reads CATRQSYNEQFF. In nucleotides, the CDR3 is TGTGCCACGAGACAGTCCTACAATGAGCAGTTCTTC.

V is TRBV15 and J is TRBJ1-1, with D possibly being TRBD1 (5 bases). V lost 0 bases to trimming and J lost 6 bases, with 17 bases between them. Germline CDR1 reads LNHNV; CDR2 reads YYDKDF (reference sequence). CDR3 length equals 16 residues. CDR3 coding DNA: TGTGCCACCAGCAGAGATGCACCGGGGGGAAGGTCTGAAGCTTTCTTT. It is translated as CATSRDAPGGRSEAFF.

The genes are TRBV15 and TRBJ2-7, with D hard to call. The CDR3 length is 15 residues. Germline CDR1 is LNHNV and CDR2 is YYDKDF (reference sequence). Trimming shortened V by 0 bases and J by 3 bases, and 12 bases separated the two germline ends. The DNA for the CDR3 is TGTGCCACCAGCAGAGATCGAGGACCGAGCTACGAGCAGTACTTC. This encodes CATSRDRGPSYEQYF.

The rearrangement links TRBV5-5 to TRBJ2-5, with TRBD2 matching over 8 bases. After removal of 5 bases from V and 5 bases from J, the junction contained 11 bases not matched to a gene. Per germline, CDR1 SGHKS and CDR2 YYEKEE (reference sequence). The CDR3 length is 15 residues. CDR3 residues: CASSPERGGAETQYF. Written as DNA, the CDR3 is TGTGCCAGCAGTCCCGAACGGGGGGGGGCGGAGACCCAGTACTTC.